This T cell receptor beta chain was retrieved from a study of Graves' ophthalmopathy and Graves' hyperthyroidism. The ends were cut back, 6 bases at V and 3 bases at J, with 15 bases in the middle. CDR3 length: 14 residues. The study enrolled ophthalmopathy donors with moderate-to-severe activity, CAS ≥3, NOSPECS ≥4 and duration under 3 months. Orbital computed tomography and thyroid ultrasound, along with TRAb, serum thyroxine and clinical symptoms, underpinned diagnosis. Investigators amplified TCR beta CDR3 regions from RNA transcripts. After a first-round RT-PCR with HTBI primers, a second-round multiplex PCR was run. One entry per CDR3 protein results from TCRdb running MiXCR on the multiplex PCR reads. The sample lists about 230,000 distinct CDR3 sequences; around 45% were seen once. Study-level points and caveats: The authors also found most expanded thyroid clonotypes above 0.001 frequency in blood.

As regards this clonotype: What it recognizes is unknown.

The rearrangement uses TRBV12-3 or TRBV12-4 and TRBJ2-7, with a weak D call TRBD2 (7 bases). The receptor comes from an adult man with Graves' ophthalmopathy. The sequenced material came from peripheral blood. The CDR3 reads CASSQGGGGYEQYF. CDR3 nucleotides: TGTGCCAGCAGCCAAGGGGGGGGGGGCTACGAGCAGTACTTC.